A single sample is the source of the 8 T cell receptor beta chains below, sequenced in a study of blood T cell repertoires in COVID-19. Libraries were prepared by immunoSEQ multiplex PCR; TCRdb keeps only in-frame clonotypes and omits some of them. This table holds around 140,000 clones, around 88% found once. The sequenced sample consisted of peripheral blood. These receptors originate from a man aged 45-65 years with acute or convalescent COVID-19.

The V call is TRBV29-1, the J call TRBJ1-1, with D possibly being TRBD1 (5 bases). The length of the CDR3 is 15 residues. V lost 3 bases and J lost 1, with 15 bases in between. The germline V gene encodes CDR1 SQVTM and CDR2 ANQGSEA. CDR3 sequence: CSVEARGGTNTEAFF. In DNA, the CDR3 is TGCAGCGTTGAGGCACGGGGCGGGACGAACACTGAAGCTTTCTTT.

CDR3 nucleotides: TGTGCCAGCAGTGGGGGGGCGAACACCGGGGAGCTGTTTTTT. This sequence encodes CASSGGANTGELFF. The chain couples TRBV28 to TRBJ2-2; 7 nucleotides align to TRBD2. The germline CDR1 and CDR2 sequences are MDHEN and SYDVKM. V dropped 5 bases and J dropped 0; count of bases not matched to a gene: 0. The CDR3 is 14 residues long.

The chain is built from TRBV2 and TRBJ2-3; possibly TRBD1 for D (6 bases). This CDR3 region has 15 residues. The germline V gene has CDR1 SNHLY and CDR2 FYNNEI. The germline V and J ends were trimmed by 4 bases and 2 bases, with 13 bases remaining between them. CDR3 in DNA: TGTGCCAGCAGTGCACAGGGAATTCTCACAGATACGCAGTATTTT. It translates to CASSAQGILTDTQYF. Combining the CDR3 with reference TRBV2 and TRBJ2-3 gives the whole variable domain EPEVTQTPSHQVTQMGQEVILRCVPISNHLYFYWYRQILGQKVEFLVSFYNNEISEKSEIFDDQFSVERPDGSNFTLKIRSTKLEDSAMYFCASSAQGILTDTQYFGPGTRLTVL.

This clone was picked up one time. The rearrangement links TRBV5-5 to TRBJ1-4; TRBD1 matches at 8 bases. The CDR3 loop spans 15 amino acids. Looked up from germline, CDR1 is SGHKS and CDR2 is YYEKEE (reference sequence). With V trimmed by 0 bases and J by 7 bases, 5 bases remained unmatched. DNA of the CDR3: TGTGCCAGCAGCTTGGAAGGACAGGGAGGTGAAAAACTGTTTTTT. Translation: CASSLEGQGGEKLFF.

The J gene is TRBJ2-7, the V gene TRBV27, with 7 bases fitting TRBD2. The CDR3 is 16 residues long. With 4 bases clipped from V and 5 bases from J, the junction kept 14 bases outside the gene matches. In germline, CDR1 is MNHEY, CDR2 SMNVEV (reference sequence). This chain's CDR3 is CASSYSGFGLGNEQYF. In DNA, the CDR3 is TGTGCCAGCAGTTACTCCGGGTTCGGACTAGGTAACGAGCAGTACTTC.

This clone was seen just once. The chain carries TRBV30 and TRBJ1-3; D might be TRBD1 (6 bases). The CDR3 extends over 15 amino acids. With 1 base removed from V and 0 bases from J, the gap between germline ends came to 10 bases. Germline CDR1 and CDR2: GTSNPN and SVGIG (reference sequence). Written as DNA, the CDR3 is TGTGCCTGGAGTGCCGGACAGCCCTCTGGAAACACCATATATTTT. It encodes CAWSAGQPSGNTIYF.

The rearrangement joins TRBV5-6 to TRBJ2-3, with 8 bases identical to TRBD1. Trimming took 1 base from V and 7 from J; bases not matched to a gene: 11. This CDR3 region has 16 residues. The V gene's germline CDR1 is SGHDT and CDR2 YYEEEE. The CDR3 loop reads CASSLRRGQASNTQYF. The CDR3, as DNA: TGTGCCAGCAGCTTGCGTCGGGGACAGGCCTCGAATACGCAGTATTTT.

The J gene is TRBJ1-4, the V gene TRBV3-1 (or the pseudogene TRBV3-2); a weak D match, TRBD1 (5 bases). CDR3 length equals 13 residues. The V end was cut by 2 bases, the J end by 4 bases, with 5 bases between. CDR1 and CDR2 from the germline V gene are LGHDT and YNNKEL (reference sequence). CDR3 residues: CASSQRGNEKLFF. The CDR3 nucleotides are TGTGCCAGCAGCCAAAGGGGTAATGAAAAACTGTTTTTT.